The 8 T cell receptor beta chains below were found in one sample sequenced in a study of regulatory T cells in long-lasting Graves disease. The time point is: newly diagnosed GD, antithyroid drugs for less than 3 months. Researchers made the TCR library from RNA that was extracted from PBMCs. Building of the TCR beta libraries involved iRepertoire HTBI primers and Arm-PCR of CDR3 regions. Each CDR3 protein is one row after TCRdb ran MiXCR on the multiplex PCR reads. The sample shows about 210,000 distinct CDR3 sequences, approximately 18% of them seen only once. These sequences were also reported in another study, on T cells in Graves' hyperthyroidism and ophthalmopathy.

Sequenced here: peripheral blood mononuclear cells (PBMCs), sampled at new diagnosis, from a patient treated with antithyroid drugs. Source of these receptors: a woman aged 30 to 39 with Graves disease.

On this clonotype: Being one base from a much bigger clone, this may be a read error. The chain recombines TRBV14 with TRBJ2-1, with D perhaps matching TRBD1 (6 bases). Germline V gene data show CDR1 as SGHDN and CDR2 as FVKESK. The CDR3 is 14 amino acids. The CDR3 protein is CASGQQTPDREQFF. In DNA, the CDR3 is TGTGCCAGCGGCCAACAAACCCCCGACAGGGAGCAGTTCTTC.

This clonotype has at least ten counts. The chain couples TRBV27 to TRBJ2-3; TRBD2 aligns across 9 bases. The CDR3 runs to 17 residues. Trimming cost V 5 bases and J 5 bases; bases outside gene matches: 14. Germline loops: CDR1 MNHEY, CDR2 SMNVEV (reference sequence). The CDR3 here is CASSRPGVAGEGDTQYF. The CDR3 DNA sequence: TGTGCCAGCAGTCGCCCCGGAGTAGCGGGGGAAGGAGATACGCAGTATTTT.

This clonotype has at least ten counts. The rearrangement uses TRBV3-1 and TRBJ2-5; TRBD2 agrees at 12 bases. CDR3 length: 16 amino acids. Germline CDR1 and CDR2: LGHDT and YNNKEL (reference sequence). Unmatched junction bases numbered 5, after V lost 1 base and J lost 5 bases. The CDR3 sequence is CASSQALAGGLETQYF. The CDR3, as DNA: TGTGCCAGCAGCCAAGCACTAGCGGGGGGACTGGAGACCCAGTACTTC.

The V gene is TRBV2, the J gene TRBJ1-2; 11 positions agree with TRBD1. Germline lookup yields CDR1 SNHLY and CDR2 FYNNEI. The CDR3 has 14 amino acids. V was pared by 8 bases and J by 4 bases, with 6 bases of the junction left unmatched. The CDR3, as DNA: TGTGCCAGCTTGGGGACAGGGGGAGGCTATGGCTACACCTTC. Amino acid sequence: CASLGTGGGYGYTF. Full variable domain (outside the CDR3, taken from reference TRBV2 and TRBJ1-2): EPEVTQTPSHQVTQMGQEVILRCVPISNHLYFYWYRQILGQKVEFLVSFYNNEISEKSEIFDDQFSVERPDGSNFTLKIRSTKLEDSAMYFCASLGTGGGYGYTFGSGTRLTVV.

The rearrangement links TRBV28 to TRBJ1-1, with unresolved D. V gave up 6 bases and J gave up 1 base, with 9 bases separating them. Per the germline V gene, CDR1 is MDHEN and CDR2 is SYDVKM. The CDR3 sequence is 13 residues long. This CDR3 reads CASRVDGNTEAFF. Here the CDR3 DNA reads TGTGCCAGCAGGGTTGATGGGAACACTGAAGCTTTCTTT.

In its sample, this clonotype was seen many times. The rearrangement uses TRBV19 and TRBJ1-2; a weak D match, TRBD1 (5 bases). CDR3 size: 15 residues. Per the germline V gene, CDR1 is LNHDA and CDR2 is SQIVND (reference sequence). V lost 7 bases to trimming and J lost 4 bases, with 19 bases between them. The CDR3 spells CASTPPGRDGYGYTF. For the CDR3, the DNA is TGTGCCAGTACCCCCCCCGGCAGGGACGGCTATGGCTACACCTTC. Based on the CDR3 plus reference TRBV19 and TRBJ1-2, the full variable domain is DGGITQSPKYLFRKEGQNVTLSCEQNLNHDAMYWYRQDPGQGLRLIYYSQIVNDFQKGDIAEGYSVSREKKESFPLTVTSAQKNPTAFYLCASTPPGRDGYGYTFGSGTRLTVV.

This clonotype occurred a few times. This may come from a read error, since a much larger clone is one base off. The chain recombines TRBV7-9 with TRBJ1-6; 7 positions match TRBD1. CDR1 and CDR2 from the germline V gene are SEHNR and FQNEAQ (reference sequence). This CDR3 comprises 14 residues. The DNA of the CDR3 is TGTGCCAGCAGCGCCTGGGACAGTAATCCACCCCTCCACTTT. It specifies CASSAWDSNPPLHF.

The table lists this clonotype with many counts. The chain is built from TRBV20-1 and TRBJ1-5, with 8 nucleotides matching TRBD1. This CDR3 contains 16 residues. Looked up from germline, CDR1 is DFQATT and CDR2 is SNEGSKA (reference sequence). Germline trimming cut 3 bases from V and 4 bases from J; bases unmatched to any gene: 11. CDR3 sequence (DNA): TGCAGTGCTAGGACGATCGGGACAGGCATTAATCAGCCCCAGCATTTT. It yields the protein CSARTIGTGINQPQHF.